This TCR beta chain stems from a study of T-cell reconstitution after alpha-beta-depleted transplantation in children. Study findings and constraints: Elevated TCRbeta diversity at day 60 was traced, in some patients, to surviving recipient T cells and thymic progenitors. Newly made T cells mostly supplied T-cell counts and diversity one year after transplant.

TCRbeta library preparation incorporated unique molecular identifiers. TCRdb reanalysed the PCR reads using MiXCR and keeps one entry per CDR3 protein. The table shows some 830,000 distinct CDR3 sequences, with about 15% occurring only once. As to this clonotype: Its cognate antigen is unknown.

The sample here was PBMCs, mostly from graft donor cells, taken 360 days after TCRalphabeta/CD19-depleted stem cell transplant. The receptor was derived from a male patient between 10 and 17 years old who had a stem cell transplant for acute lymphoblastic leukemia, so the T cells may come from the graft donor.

CDR3 DNA: TGTGCCAGCAGCCAGGGACGGGGAAGAACAACTAATGAAAAACTGTTTTTT. Amino acids: CASSQGRGRTTNEKLFF. The chain uses TRBV11-2 and TRBJ1-4; D possibly corresponds to TRBD1 (5 bases). Between the trimmed V and J ends, which lost 5 bases and 0 bases, there was a span of 16 bases. The CDR3 is 17 amino acids. Germline CDR1 reads SGHAT; CDR2 reads FQNNGV.